The rows below give T cell receptor beta chains drawn from one sample of a study of T cells after yellow fever vaccination. TCRdb itself ran the 5' RACE reads through MiXCR, one entry per CDR3 protein. In the table there are 120,000 or so distinct CDR3 sequences, nearly 15% of which are singletons. The source was CD8+ T cells sorted from PBMCs, collected 5 days after the yellow fever booster vaccination. The receptor source for this set is a man younger than 35 who received the YFV17D yellow fever vaccine. The CDR3 runs from the conserved cysteine through the conserved F or W. D genes are given only for firm matches. Size is omitted from some rows. Given values are once, few, many or a class for expanded clones.

TRBJ1-4 | NA | TRBD1 | TRBV7-9 | 16 | TGTGCCAGCAGCACCGGGACAGGGAGTCTTAATGAAAAACTGTTTTTT | CASSTGTGSLNEKLFF
TRBJ2-5 | many | NA | TRBV4-2 | 15 | TGTGCCAGCAGCCAAGGAGGCGGTGGGCCAGAGACCCAGTACTTC | CASSQGGGGPETQYF
TRBJ1-2 | NA | TRBD1 | TRBV12-5 | 13 | TGTGCTAGTGACCAAGGGGGCAGCTATGGCTACACCTTC | CASDQGGSYGYTF
TRBJ2-3 | NA | TRBD2 | TRBV27 | 17 | TGTGCCAGCAGTCTCCGGAGAGCGGGGGGGCCGGGTGATACGCAGTATTTT | CASSLRRAGGPGDTQYF
TRBJ2-2 | NA | NA | TRBV4-1 | 16 | TGCGCCAGCAGCGACAGCCCGAGGATGAACACCGGGGAGCTGTTTTTT | CASSDSPRMNTGELFF
TRBJ2-1 | few | TRBD2 | TRBV7-7 | 16 | TGTGCTAGCAGCCGCCTGACTAGCGGGGGGTTCGGTGAGCAGTTCTTC | CASSRLTSGGFGEQFF
TRBJ2-5 | NA | TRBD1 | TRBV7-8 | 14 | TGTGCCAGCAGCCCCGGGACAGGGAAAGAGACCCAGTACTTC | CASSPGTGKETQYF
TRBJ1-5 | NA | NA | TRBV4-1 | 14 | TGCGCCAGCAGCCAAGCCGGGGGCAATCAGCCCCAGCATTTT | CASSQAGGNQPQHF
TRBJ2-3 | NA | TRBD2 | TRBV7-6 | 14 | TGTGCCAGCAGCTTAAGCGGGGCCACAGATACGCAGTATTTT | CASSLSGATDTQYF
TRBJ2-1 | once | NA | TRBV29-1 | 16 | TGCAGCGTTGAGTTCGAGACAGGCAGCTCCTACAATGAGCAGTTCTTC | CSVEFETGSSYNEQFF
TRBJ2-7 | NA | NA | TRBV12-3/TRBV12-4 | 13 | TGTGCCAGCAGTTTCACGGTGGGCTACGAGCAGTACTTC | CASSFTVGYEQYF
TRBJ2-5 | few | TRBD2 | TRBV4-2 | 15 | TGTGCCAGCAGCGAACCGGGGGGGCATGAAGAGACCCAGTACTTC | CASSEPGGHEETQYF
TRBJ2-7 | NA | NA | TRBV29-1 | 14 | TGCAGCGTTGTTCTAACAGGGACTCCCTACGAGCAGTACTTC | CSVVLTGTPYEQYF
TRBJ2-2 | NA | NA | TRBV6-2/TRBV6-3 | 13 | TGTGCCAGCAGTCAGGGGATCGCCGGGGAGCTGTTTTTT | CASSQGIAGELFF
TRBJ1-5 | few | NA | TRBV27 | 12 | TGTGCCAGCGGCTCAAGCAATCAGCCCCAGCATTTT | CASGSSNQPQHF
TRBJ2-1 | NA | NA | TRBV29-1 | 13 | TGCAGCGTACGGACTATTACCTACAATGAGCAGTTCTTC | CSVRTITYNEQFF
TRBJ2-1 | few | NA | TRBV4-2 | 12 | TGTGCCACCGGGGGTTTATGGCCGGGACAGTTCTTC | CATGGLWPGQFF
TRBJ2-5 | NA | TRBD2 | TRBV24-1 | 17 | TGTGCCACCAGTGATTCTAGCGGGGGGGCATGGCGGGAGACCCAGTACTTC | CATSDSSGGAWRETQYF
TRBJ1-1 | few | NA | TRBV4-1 | 13 | TGCGCCAGCAGCTCACCGAAGCGGACTGAAGCTTTCTTT | CASSSPKRTEAFF
TRBJ1-4 | NA | NA | TRBV18 | 17 | TGTGCCAGCTCACCAGTTGGGGAAGGCGCAACTAATGAAAAACTGTTTTTT | CASSPVGEGATNEKLFF
TRBJ2-3 | few | NA | TRBV7-6 | 14 | TGTGCCAGCAGCTTAGCGGGGAGCACAGATACGCAGTATTTT | CASSLAGSTDTQYF
TRBJ2-1 | many | NA | TRBV6-2/TRBV6-3 | 12 | TGTGCCAGTAGGGATCCCTACAATGAGCAGTTCTTC | CASRDPYNEQFF
TRBJ2-1 | few | NA | TRBV6-2/TRBV6-3 | 13 | TGTGCCAGCAGTCTCGGGCCCTCCAATGAGCAGTTCTTC | CASSLGPSNEQFF
TRBJ2-2 | few | NA | TRBV29-1 | 14 | TGCAGCGGGCGCGCGGGACAGCCAAACGGGGAGCTGTTTTTT | CSGRAGQPNGELFF
TRBJ2-1 | NA | TRBD2 | TRBV6-2/TRBV6-3 | 15 | TGTGCCAGTGAGAGCGGGGGTGTCGCCTACAATGAGCAGTTCTTC | CASESGGVAYNEQFF
TRBJ1-4 | NA | NA | TRBV6-6 | 13 | TGTGCCAGCAGTTACTCGCGTGCAGAAAAACTGTTTTTT | CASSYSRAEKLFF
TRBJ2-1 | NA | NA | TRBV7-8 | 13 | TGTGCCAGCAGCTTTGCGGTCTACAATGAGCAGTTCTTC | CASSFAVYNEQFF
TRBJ2-7 | few | NA | TRBV12-3/TRBV12-4 | 14 | TGTGCCAGCAGGGGATCGGACAGACCCTACGAGCAGTACTTC | CASRGSDRPYEQYF
TRBJ1-1 | few | NA | TRBV7-8 | 13 | TGTGCCAGCAGGTCTGGACAGAACACTGAAGCTTTCTTT | CASRSGQNTEAFF
TRBJ2-2 | few | NA | TRBV19 | 16 | TGTGCCAGTAGTTCCCGGACGGCATCGAACACCGGGGAGCTGTTTTTT | CASSSRTASNTGELFF
TRBJ2-1 | few | NA | TRBV6-6 | 14 | TGTGCCACTTTTAGCATTGGGGTTGGAAATGAGCAGTTCTTC | CATFSIGVGNEQFF
TRBJ2-5 | few | TRBD1 | TRBV30 | 16 | TGTGCCTGGAGTGAAGGAGCAGGGGGCTTTCGGGAGACCCAGTACTTC | CAWSEGAGGFRETQYF
TRBJ2-1 | few | TRBD2 | TRBV27 | 15 | TGTGCCAGCAGTTTCGGGGCGGGGGGGCGGAATGAGCAGTTCTTC | CASSFGAGGRNEQFF
TRBJ1-1 | NA | NA | TRBV6-1 | 15 | TGTGCCAGCAGTGAAGCTGGTGGGGGCGGGACTGAAGCTTTCTTT | CASSEAGGGGTEAFF
TRBJ2-5 | NA | NA | TRBV6-6 | 12 | TGTGCCAGCAGTGGATTGTTTGGGACCCAGTACTTC | CASSGLFGTQYF
TRBJ2-1 | many | TRBD2 | TRBV9 | 16 | TGTGCCAGCAGCGTACTCCTAGCGGGGGGTTACAATGAGCAGTTCTTC | CASSVLLAGGYNEQFF
TRBJ2-2 | few | NA | TRBV12-3/TRBV12-4 | 12 | TGTGCCAGCAGTTTTAAAGCCGGGGAGCTGTTTTTT | CASSFKAGELFF
TRBJ2-3 | few | NA | TRBV5-6 | 16 | TGTGCCAGCAGCTTGGGGGAGGAGCGATATATGGATACGCAGTATTTT | CASSLGEERYMDTQYF
TRBJ2-6 | NA | NA | TRBV4-1 | 14 | TGCGCCAGCAGCCATCCCGCTGGGGCCAACGTCCTGACTTTC | CASSHPAGANVLTF
TRBJ1-1 | NA | NA | TRBV20-1 | 12 | TGCAGTGCGACCCCCGGGGACACTGAAGCTTTCTTT | CSATPGDTEAFF
TRBJ1-3 | NA | NA | TRBV6-2/TRBV6-3 | 15 | TGTGCCAGCAGTTACGGTCGGACAAGCGGAAACACCATATATTTT | CASSYGRTSGNTIYF
TRBJ2-1 | few | NA | TRBV10-3 | 16 | TGTGCCATCAGTGATTGGGGGTTGGAATCCTACAATGAGCAGTTCTTC | CAISDWGLESYNEQFF
TRBJ2-1 | NA | TRBD2 | TRBV5-1 | 14 | TGCGCCAGCAGCTTGTACGGGGGGGACAATGAGCAGTTCTTC | CASSLYGGDNEQFF
TRBJ2-7 | NA | NA | TRBV4-3 | 16 | TGCGCCAGCAGCCAAGATTCAGGGGCCTATGGGGACGAGCAGTACTTC | CASSQDSGAYGDEQYF
TRBJ2-2 | NA | NA | TRBV25-1 | 17 | TGTGCCAGCAGTGAATATTTCGGGGCAGGGAGCACCGGGGAGCTGTTTTTT | CASSEYFGAGSTGELFF
TRBJ1-6 | NA | TRBD1 | TRBV7-2 | 15 | TGTGCCAGCAGCCCGTCCGGGACAGGCAGACTACCCCTCCACTTT | CASSPSGTGRLPLHF
TRBJ1-1 | NA | NA | TRBV7-9 | 14 | TGTGCCAGCAGCCTGGGACGGATGAACACTGAAGCTTTCTTT | CASSLGRMNTEAFF
TRBJ2-3 | few | TRBD2 | TRBV6-4 | 18 | TGTGCCAGCAGTGACTCGACGCAAACTAGCGGGGGTACAGATACGCAGTATTTT | CASSDSTQTSGGTDTQYF
TRBJ1-5 | few | TRBD1 | TRBV24-1 | 16 | TGTGCCACCAGTGATTTCTCAAGACAGGGAAATCAGCCCCAGCATTTT | CATSDFSRQGNQPQHF
TRBJ1-1 | NA | NA | TRBV2 | 14 | TGTGCCAGCAGTGAAGGGTACAGGAACACTGAAGCTTTCTTT | CASSEGYRNTEAFF
TRBJ1-5 | NA | NA | TRBV7-9 | 14 | TGTGCCAGCAGCCCAGTTGATAGCAATCAGCCCCAGCATTTT | CASSPVDSNQPQHF
TRBJ2-5 | few | TRBD2 | TRBV24-1 | 16 | TGTGCCACCAGTGAGCAGGGACTAGAAAACCAAGAGACCCAGTACTTC | CATSEQGLENQETQYF
TRBJ2-2 | few | NA | TRBV30 | 13 | TGTGCCTGGAATACAGGGAACACCGGGGAGCTGTTTTTT | CAWNTGNTGELFF
TRBJ1-1 | few | NA | TRBV4-1 | 15 | TGCGCCAGCAGCCAAGGACCTCTCGTCATAGATCCAGCTTTCTTT | CASSQGPLVIDPAFF
TRBJ2-5 | few | NA | TRBV6-5 | 13 | TGTGCCAGCAGTTTAGCGGTTCGAGAGACCCAGTACTTC | CASSLAVRETQYF
TRBJ2-1 | NA | TRBD1 | TRBV20-1 | 15 | TGCAGTGCTAGATCTTCGCCGGGGACAGACAATGAGCAGTTCTTC | CSARSSPGTDNEQFF
TRBJ2-1 | few | NA | TRBV10-3 | 15 | TGTGCCATCAGTGACGAGGGGGGCCCATACAATGAGCAGTTCTTC | CAISDEGGPYNEQFF